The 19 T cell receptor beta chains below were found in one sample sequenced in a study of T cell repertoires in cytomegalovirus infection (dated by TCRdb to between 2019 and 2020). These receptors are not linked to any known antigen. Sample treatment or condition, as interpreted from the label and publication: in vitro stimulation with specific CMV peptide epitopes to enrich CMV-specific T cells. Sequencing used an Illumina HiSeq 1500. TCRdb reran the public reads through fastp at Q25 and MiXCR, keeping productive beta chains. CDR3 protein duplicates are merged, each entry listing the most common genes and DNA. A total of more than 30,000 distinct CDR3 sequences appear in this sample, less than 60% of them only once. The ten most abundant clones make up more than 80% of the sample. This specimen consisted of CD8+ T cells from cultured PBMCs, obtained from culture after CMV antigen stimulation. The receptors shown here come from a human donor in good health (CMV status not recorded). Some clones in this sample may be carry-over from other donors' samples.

The CDR3 is CATSSDYTTGFTDTQYF. CDR3 DNA: TGTGCCACCAGCAGTGATTATACGACAGGTTTCACAGATACGCAGTATTTT. The chain is built from TRBV15 and TRBJ2-3, with a possible D match to TRBD1 (6 bases). The CDR3 has 17 residues. Germline V gene lookup returns CDR1 LNHNV and CDR2 YYDKDF (reference sequence). V was shortened by 3 bases and J by 2 bases, with 18 bases between the two germline ends.

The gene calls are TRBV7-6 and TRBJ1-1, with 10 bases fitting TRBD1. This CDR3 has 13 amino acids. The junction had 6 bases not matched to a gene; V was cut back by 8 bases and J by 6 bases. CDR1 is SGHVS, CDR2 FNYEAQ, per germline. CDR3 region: CASGETGGSEAFF. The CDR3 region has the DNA TGTGCCAGCGGTGAGACAGGGGGCTCTGAAGCTTTCTTT. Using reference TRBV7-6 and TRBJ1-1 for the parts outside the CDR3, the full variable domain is GAGVSQSPRYKVTKRGQDVALRCDPISGHVSLYWYRQALGQGPEFLTYFNYEAQQDKSGLPNDRFSAERPEGSISTLTIQRTEQRDSAMYRCASGETGGSEAFFGQGTRLTVV.

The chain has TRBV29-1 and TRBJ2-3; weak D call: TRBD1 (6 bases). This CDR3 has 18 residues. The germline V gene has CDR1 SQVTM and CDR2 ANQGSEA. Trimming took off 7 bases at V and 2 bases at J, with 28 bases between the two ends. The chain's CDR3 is CSEKGHPNTDGPTDTQYF. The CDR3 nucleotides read TGCAGCGAAAAGGGACATCCTAACACGGACGGGCCCACAGATACGCAGTATTTT.

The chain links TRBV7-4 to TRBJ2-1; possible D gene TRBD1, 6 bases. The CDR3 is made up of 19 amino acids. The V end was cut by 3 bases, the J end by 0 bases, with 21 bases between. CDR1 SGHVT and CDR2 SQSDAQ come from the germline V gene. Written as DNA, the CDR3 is TGTGCCAGCAGCTTCGATACCCGGCGGACAGCCAGCTCCTACAATGAGCAGTTCTTC. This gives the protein CASSFDTRRTASSYNEQFF.

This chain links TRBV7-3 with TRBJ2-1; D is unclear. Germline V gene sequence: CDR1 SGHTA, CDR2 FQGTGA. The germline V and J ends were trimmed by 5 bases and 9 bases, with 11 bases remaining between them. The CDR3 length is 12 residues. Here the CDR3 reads CASSPLHGEQFF. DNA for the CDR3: TGTGCCAGCAGCCCCCTTCACGGTGAGCAGTTCTTC.

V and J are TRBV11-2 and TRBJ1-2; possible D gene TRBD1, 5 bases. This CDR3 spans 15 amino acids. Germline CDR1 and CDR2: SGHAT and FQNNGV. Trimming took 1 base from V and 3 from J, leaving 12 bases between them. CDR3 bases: TGTGCCAGCAGCTTAGGTGCAGGGATGGACTATGGCTACACCTTC. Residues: CASSLGAGMDYGYTF.

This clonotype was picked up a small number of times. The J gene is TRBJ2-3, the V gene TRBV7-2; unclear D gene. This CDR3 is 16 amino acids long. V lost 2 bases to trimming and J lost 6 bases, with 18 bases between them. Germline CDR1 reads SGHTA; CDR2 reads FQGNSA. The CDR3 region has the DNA TGTGCCAGCAGCTTAAGCCTCGCGGAACCTCGGGATACGCAGTATTTT. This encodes CASSLSLAEPRDTQYF.

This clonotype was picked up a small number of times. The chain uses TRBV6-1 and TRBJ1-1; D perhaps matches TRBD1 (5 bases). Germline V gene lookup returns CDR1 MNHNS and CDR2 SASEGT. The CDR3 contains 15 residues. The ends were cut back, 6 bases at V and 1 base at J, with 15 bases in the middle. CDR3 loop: CASSSLETANTEAFF. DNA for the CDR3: TGTGCCAGCAGCTCCTTAGAGACAGCGAACACTGAAGCTTTCTTT.

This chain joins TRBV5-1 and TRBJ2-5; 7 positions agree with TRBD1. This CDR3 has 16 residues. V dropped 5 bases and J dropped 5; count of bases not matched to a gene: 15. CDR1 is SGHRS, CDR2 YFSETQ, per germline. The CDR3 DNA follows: TGCGCCAGCAGTTTTGAACCCGACAGGGCATCGGAGACCCAGTACTTC. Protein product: CASSFEPDRASETQYF. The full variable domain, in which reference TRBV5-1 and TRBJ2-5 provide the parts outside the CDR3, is KAGVTQTPRYLIKTRGQQVTLSCSPISGHRSVSWYQQTPGQGLQFLFEYFSETQRNKGNFPGRFSGRQFSNSRSEMNVSTLELGDSALYLCASSFEPDRASETQYFGPGTRLLVL.

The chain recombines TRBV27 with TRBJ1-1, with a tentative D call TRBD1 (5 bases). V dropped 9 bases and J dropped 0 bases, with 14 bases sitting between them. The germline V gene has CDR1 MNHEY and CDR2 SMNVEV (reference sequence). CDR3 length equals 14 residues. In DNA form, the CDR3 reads TGTGCCAGTCAATTCGGGGGATTGAACACTGAAGCTTTCTTT. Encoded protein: CASQFGGLNTEAFF.

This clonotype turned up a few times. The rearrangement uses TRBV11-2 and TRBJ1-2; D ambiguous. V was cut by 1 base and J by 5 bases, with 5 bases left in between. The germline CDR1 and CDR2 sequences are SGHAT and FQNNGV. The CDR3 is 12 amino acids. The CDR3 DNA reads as TGTGCCAGCAGCTTAGGGTCTTATGGCTACACCTTC. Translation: CASSLGSYGYTF.

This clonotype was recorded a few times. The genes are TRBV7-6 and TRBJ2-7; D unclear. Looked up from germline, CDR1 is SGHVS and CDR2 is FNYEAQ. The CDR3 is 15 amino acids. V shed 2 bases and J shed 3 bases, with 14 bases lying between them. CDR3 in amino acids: CASSLNPNGLYEQYF. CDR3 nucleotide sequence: TGTGCCAGCAGCTTAAACCCAAACGGCCTCTACGAGCAGTACTTC.

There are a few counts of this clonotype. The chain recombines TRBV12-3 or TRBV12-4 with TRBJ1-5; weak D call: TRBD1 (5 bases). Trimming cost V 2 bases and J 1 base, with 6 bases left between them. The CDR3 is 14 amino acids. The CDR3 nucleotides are TGTGCCAGCAGTTTAAGACAGAGCAATCAGCCCCAGCATTTT. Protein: CASSLRQSNQPQHF.

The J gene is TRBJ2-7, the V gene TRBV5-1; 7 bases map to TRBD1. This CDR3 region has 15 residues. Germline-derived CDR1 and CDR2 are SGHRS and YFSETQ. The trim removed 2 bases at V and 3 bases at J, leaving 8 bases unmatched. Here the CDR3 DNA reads TGCGCCAGCAGCTTCACCGGGACAGAGATCTACGAGCAGTACTTC. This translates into CASSFTGTEIYEQYF.

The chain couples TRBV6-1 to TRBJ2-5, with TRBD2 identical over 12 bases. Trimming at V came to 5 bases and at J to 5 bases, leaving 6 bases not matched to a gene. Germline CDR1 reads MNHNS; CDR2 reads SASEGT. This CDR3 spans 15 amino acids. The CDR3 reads CASSYGLAGSETQYF. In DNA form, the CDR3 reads TGTGCCAGCAGTTACGGACTAGCGGGATCGGAGACCCAGTACTTC.

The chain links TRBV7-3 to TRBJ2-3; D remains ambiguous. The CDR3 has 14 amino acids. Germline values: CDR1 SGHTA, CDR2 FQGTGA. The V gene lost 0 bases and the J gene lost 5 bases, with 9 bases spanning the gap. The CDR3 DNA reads TGTGCCAGCAGCTTAACGGGCCAGAAAGATACGCAGTATTTT. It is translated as CASSLTGQKDTQYF.

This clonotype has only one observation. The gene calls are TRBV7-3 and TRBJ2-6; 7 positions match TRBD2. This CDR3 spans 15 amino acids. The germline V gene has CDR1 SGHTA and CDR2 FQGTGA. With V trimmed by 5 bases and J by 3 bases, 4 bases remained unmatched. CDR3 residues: CASSRAGLGANVLTF. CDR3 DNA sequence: TGTGCCAGCAGCCGAGCGGGACTTGGGGCCAACGTCCTGACTTTC.

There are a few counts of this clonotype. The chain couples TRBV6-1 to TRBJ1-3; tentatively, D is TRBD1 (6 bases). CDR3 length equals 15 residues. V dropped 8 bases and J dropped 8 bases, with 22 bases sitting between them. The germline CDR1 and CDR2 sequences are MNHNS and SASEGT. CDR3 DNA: TGTGCCAGCGCAATATTGGGGGCCGCGGCGTACACCATATATTTT. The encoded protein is CASAILGAAAYTIYF.

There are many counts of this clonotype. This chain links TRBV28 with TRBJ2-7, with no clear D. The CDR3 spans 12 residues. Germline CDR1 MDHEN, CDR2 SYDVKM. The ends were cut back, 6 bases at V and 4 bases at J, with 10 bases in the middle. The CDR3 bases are TGTGCCAGCAGCAGGTTTGTGTACGAGCAGTACTTC. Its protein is CASSRFVYEQYF.